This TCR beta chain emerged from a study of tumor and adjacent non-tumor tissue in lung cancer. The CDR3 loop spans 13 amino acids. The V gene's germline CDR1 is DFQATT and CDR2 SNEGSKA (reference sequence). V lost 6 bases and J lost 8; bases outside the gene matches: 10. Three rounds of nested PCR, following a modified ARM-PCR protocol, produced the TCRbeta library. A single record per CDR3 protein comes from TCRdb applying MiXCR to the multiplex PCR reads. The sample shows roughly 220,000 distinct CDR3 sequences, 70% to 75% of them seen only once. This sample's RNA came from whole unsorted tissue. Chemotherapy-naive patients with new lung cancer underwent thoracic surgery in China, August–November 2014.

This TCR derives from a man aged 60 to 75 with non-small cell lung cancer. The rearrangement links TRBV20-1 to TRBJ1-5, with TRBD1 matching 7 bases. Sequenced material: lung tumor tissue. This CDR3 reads CSAVRGPNKPQHF. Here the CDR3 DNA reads TGCAGTGCCGTTAGGGGGCCGAATAAGCCCCAGCATTTT.